One TCR beta chain is described in this entry. Its antigen is not identified. The data are from a study of radiation and T cells in renal cell carcinoma. Study-level background: Nephrectomy followed 15 Gy stereotactic body radiation by 4 weeks. Findings and limits, study-wide: In blood, top tumor clones expanded by 2 weeks, shrinking by 4. Without pretreatment biopsies, baseline tumor clonotype presence was undetermined.

V was pared by 0 bases and J by 4 bases, with 4 bases of the junction left unmatched. The germline V gene encodes CDR1 SGHNT and CDR2 YYREEE (reference sequence). This CDR3 comprises 15 residues. Assay used: immunoSEQ multiplex PCR; TCRdb lists only in-frame clones, some missing. The table lists about 140,000 clones, around four fifths of them singletons. The time point here: baseline pretreatment blood. Described treatment: 15 Gy SBRT to primary tumor, nephrectomy 4 weeks later. The tumor was a clear cell renal cell carcinoma. This rearrangement joins TRBV5-4 to TRBJ1-5; 7 bases agree with TRBD1. Material: blood, obtained from a patient whose treatment included radiotherapy and nephrectomy. This clonotype originated in a woman in her fifties or sixties with renal cell carcinoma. The CDR3 DNA is TGTGCCAGCAGCTTGGACGGGACAGTTAATCAGCCCCAGCATTTT. Its protein is CASSLDGTVNQPQHF.